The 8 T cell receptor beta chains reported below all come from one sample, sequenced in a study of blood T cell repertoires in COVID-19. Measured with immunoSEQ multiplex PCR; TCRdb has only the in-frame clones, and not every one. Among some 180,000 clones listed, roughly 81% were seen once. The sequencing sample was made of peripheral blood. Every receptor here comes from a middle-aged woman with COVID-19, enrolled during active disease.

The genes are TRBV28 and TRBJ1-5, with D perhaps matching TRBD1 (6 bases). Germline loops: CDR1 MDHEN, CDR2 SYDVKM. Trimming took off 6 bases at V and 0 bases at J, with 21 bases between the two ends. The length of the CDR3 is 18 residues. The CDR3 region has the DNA TGTGCCAGCAGCCCTTACCCACAGGGACCAGGTAGCAATCAGCCCCAGCATTTT. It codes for CASSPYPQGPGSNQPQHF.

The CDR3 nucleotides are TGTGCCAGCAGCGTAGACAGGGTGGAGACCCAGTACTTC. It is translated as CASSVDRVETQYF. The V gene is TRBV12-3 or TRBV12-4, the J gene TRBJ2-5, with 7 positions matching TRBD1. The CDR3 contains 13 residues. The J segment lost 5 bases and the V segment lost 6 bases, leaving 6 bases of the junction unmatched.

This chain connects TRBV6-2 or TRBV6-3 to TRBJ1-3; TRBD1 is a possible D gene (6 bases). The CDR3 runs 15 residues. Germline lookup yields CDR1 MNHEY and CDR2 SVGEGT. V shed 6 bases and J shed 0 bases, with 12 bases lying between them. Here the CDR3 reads CASSPTGSSGNTIYF. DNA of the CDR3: TGTGCCAGCAGCCCAACAGGGTCCTCTGGAAACACCATATATTTT.

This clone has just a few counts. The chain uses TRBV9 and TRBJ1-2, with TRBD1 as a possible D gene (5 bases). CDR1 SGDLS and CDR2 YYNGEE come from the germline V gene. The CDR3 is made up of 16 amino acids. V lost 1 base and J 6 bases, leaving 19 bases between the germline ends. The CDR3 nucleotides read TGTGCCAGCAGCGTATTCGGGCAGGGCGACGCGGATGGCTACACCTTC. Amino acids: CASSVFGQGDADGYTF.

CDR3 in amino acids: CASSLTGSSYNSPLHF. The CDR3 coding sequence is TGTGCCAGCAGTTTAACGGGGAGCTCCTATAATTCACCCCTCCACTTT. The chain employs TRBV28 and TRBJ1-6; D remains ambiguous. Trimming took off 2 bases at V and 0 bases at J, with 8 bases between the two ends. CDR1 and CDR2 (germline): MDHEN, SYDVKM. This CDR3 spans 16 amino acids.

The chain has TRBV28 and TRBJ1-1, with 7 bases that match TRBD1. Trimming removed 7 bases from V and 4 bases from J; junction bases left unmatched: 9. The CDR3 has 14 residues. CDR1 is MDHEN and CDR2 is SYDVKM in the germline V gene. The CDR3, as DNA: TGTGCCAGCAACAGAGCCACAGGGGTCACTGAAGCTTTCTTT. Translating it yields CASNRATGVTEAFF.

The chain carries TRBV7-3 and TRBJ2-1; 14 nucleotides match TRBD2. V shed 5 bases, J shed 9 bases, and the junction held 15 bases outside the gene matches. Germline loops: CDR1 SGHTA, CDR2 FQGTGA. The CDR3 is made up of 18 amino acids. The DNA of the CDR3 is TGTGCCAGCAGCAAGACTAGCGGGGGGGCCTACGCCTTTGGTGAGCAGTTCTTC. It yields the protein CASSKTSGGAYAFGEQFF.

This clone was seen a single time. CDR3 region: CASALAGGVLSNSPLHF. In DNA form, the CDR3 reads TGTGCCAGCGCGTTGGCAGGGGGCGTCCTTAGTAATTCACCCCTCCACTTT. This chain connects TRBV7-9 to TRBJ1-6, with TRBD1 identical over 8 bases. The CDR3 contains 17 residues. Germline loops: CDR1 SEHNR, CDR2 FQNEAQ (reference sequence). Losses at the gene ends were 8 bases for V and 6 bases for J; bases not matched to a gene: 15. Variable domain in full (rest from reference TRBV7-9 and TRBJ1-6): DTGVSQNPRHKITKRGQNVTFRCDPISEHNRLYWYRQTLGQGPEFLTYFQNEAQLEKSRLLSDRFSAERPKGSFSTLEIQRTEQGDSAMYLCASALAGGVLSNSPLHFGNGTRLTVT.